The 12 T cell receptor beta chains given below trace back to one sample, sequenced in a study of T cells in Graves' hyperthyroidism and ophthalmopathy. Using RNA transcripts as the source, TCR beta CDR3 regions were amplified. Initially, a first-round RT-PCR of the TCR CDR3 employed the HTBI primer set. TCRdb recomputed calls from the multiplex PCR reads with MiXCR, one row per CDR3 protein. The table has 550,000 to 700,000 distinct CDR3 sequences, under 60% seen once. Sample: peripheral blood or thyroid tissue (not recorded which). The receptor set was obtained from an adult woman with Graves' disease, either hyperthyroidism or ophthalmopathy (not recorded which).

This clonotype has just a few counts. V is TRBV2 and J is TRBJ1-6; D remains unclear. The CDR3 totals 14 residues. The V end lost 4 bases, the J end lost 5 bases, and 9 bases lay between the germline ends. Germline loops: CDR1 SNHLY, CDR2 FYNNEI. Written as DNA, the CDR3 is TGTGCCAGCAGTGTGGAGGCTAATAATTCACCCCTCCACTTT. The encoded protein is CASSVEANNSPLHF.

At least ten counts were recorded for this clonotype. The chain recombines TRBV11-2 with TRBJ2-5; D possibly corresponds to TRBD2 (5 bases). The germline V and J ends were trimmed by 5 bases and 7 bases, with 14 bases remaining between them. Germline CDR1 SGHAT, CDR2 FQNNGV. The CDR3 has 13 residues. This CDR3 reads CASSDLPRGTQYF. The CDR3 DNA sequence: TGTGCCAGCAGCGACTTACCCCGGGGGACCCAGTACTTC. Filled out from reference TRBV11-2 and TRBJ2-5, the complete variable domain reads EAGVAQSPRYKIIEKRQSVAFWCNPISGHATLYWYQQILGQGPKLLIQFQNNGVVDDSQLPKDRFSAERLKGVDSTLKIQPAKLEDSAVYLCASSDLPRGTQYFGPGTRLLVL.

The rearrangement links TRBV25-1 to TRBJ2-2; weak D call: TRBD2 (5 bases). Between the trimmed V and J ends, which lost 3 bases and 5 bases, there was a span of 13 bases. Germline V CDR1 and CDR2: MGHDK, SYGVNS. This CDR3 spans 15 amino acids. The CDR3 protein is CASSDPQRPTGELFF. The CDR3 coding sequence is TGTGCCAGCAGTGATCCCCAGCGGCCGACCGGGGAGCTGTTTTTT.

This sequence joins TRBV29-1 and TRBJ1-1; TRBD1 matches at 8 bases. V trimming: 6 bases; J trimming: 4 bases; junction bases outside the gene matches: 7. The germline V gene has CDR1 SQVTM and CDR2 ANQGSEA. This CDR3 region has 13 residues. The CDR3 region has the DNA TGCAGCGTGAGCAGGGGGCAAGGCACTGAAGCTTTCTTT. Protein product: CSVSRGQGTEAFF.

This clonotype was counted ten times or more. The chain joins TRBV11-2 to TRBJ1-3; D not certain. CDR1 is SGHAT and CDR2 is FQNNGV in the germline V gene. The V end lost 1 base, the J end lost 1 base, and 8 bases lay between the germline ends. The CDR3 spans 15 residues. CDR3 coding DNA: TGTGCCAGCAGCTTAGGGTGGGATTCTGGAAACACCATATATTTT. Translated, it gives CASSLGWDSGNTIYF. Together with reference TRBV11-2 and TRBJ1-3, the CDR3 gives the full variable domain: EAGVAQSPRYKIIEKRQSVAFWCNPISGHATLYWYQQILGQGPKLLIQFQNNGVVDDSQLPKDRFSAERLKGVDSTLKIQPAKLEDSAVYLCASSLGWDSGNTIYFGEGSWLTVV.

This chain uses TRBV11-2 with TRBJ2-1, with unresolved D. V lost 4 bases, J lost 5 bases, and 3 bases lay in between. Germline V gives CDR1 SGHAT, CDR2 FQNNGV. CDR3 length equals 11 residues. DNA of the CDR3: TGTGCCAGCAGCTCAGACAATGAGCAGTTCTTC. Protein product: CASSSDNEQFF.

This chain links TRBV2 with TRBJ1-5, with a possible D match to TRBD1 (6 bases). This CDR3 is 16 amino acids long. Between the trimmed V and J ends, which lost 3 bases and 5 bases, there was a span of 17 bases. Per germline, CDR1 SNHLY and CDR2 FYNNEI. This CDR3 reads CASSDPRGAGYQPQHF. In nucleotides, the CDR3 is TGTGCCAGCAGTGATCCCCGGGGGGCAGGGTATCAGCCCCAGCATTTT.

This clonotype was picked up a small number of times. The rearrangement links TRBV24-1 to TRBJ2-7; D uncertain. The CDR3 consists of 10 residues. Trimming took off 10 bases at V and 5 bases at J, with 8 bases between the two ends. The V gene's germline CDR1 is KGHDR and CDR2 SFDVKD. The CDR3 DNA reads as TGTGCCACGCCGCAGGACGAGCAGTACTTC. As protein: CATPQDEQYF.

There are many counts of this clonotype. In DNA, the CDR3 is TGCGCCAGCAGCTTGGACCCACCAGTTAGGGGGGGCAATCAGCCCCAGCATTTT. Translation gives CASSLDPPVRGGNQPQHF. The chain employs TRBV5-1 and TRBJ1-5, with TRBD1 as a possible D gene (6 bases). Germline V gives CDR1 SGHRS, CDR2 YFSETQ. V lost 0 bases and J lost 2, with 18 bases in between. CDR3 length: 18 amino acids. Complete variable domain (other parts from reference TRBV5-1 and TRBJ1-5): KAGVTQTPRYLIKTRGQQVTLSCSPISGHRSVSWYQQTPGQGLQFLFEYFSETQRNKGNFPGRFSGRQFSNSRSEMNVSTLELGDSALYLCASSLDPPVRGGNQPQHFGDGTRLSIL.

The V gene is TRBV7-9, the J gene TRBJ2-7; 8 bases are a match to TRBD1. The CDR3 covers 15 residues. Trimming removed 1 base from V and 6 bases from J; junction bases left unmatched: 8. The germline CDR1 and CDR2 sequences are SEHNR and FQNEAQ (reference sequence). The CDR3 protein is CASSLVPGQAFEQYF. The CDR3 nucleotides read TGTGCCAGCAGCTTAGTACCGGGACAGGCGTTCGAGCAGTACTTC.

This clonotype was counted a few times. J is TRBJ1-5 and V is TRBV12-3 or TRBV12-4, with unresolved D. This CDR3 has 14 amino acids. V lost 4 bases and J 1 base, leaving 8 bases between the germline ends. CDR3 in amino acids: CASSWPGSNQPQHF. CDR3 nucleotide sequence: TGTGCCAGCAGTTGGCCGGGAAGCAATCAGCCCCAGCATTTT.

The chain carries TRBV7-9 and TRBJ1-5; possible D gene TRBD1, 5 bases. The germline CDR1 and CDR2 sequences are SEHNR and FQNEAQ (reference sequence). This CDR3 region has 15 residues. With 5 bases removed from V and 3 bases from J, the gap between germline ends came to 14 bases. The CDR3 sequence is CASSTLARDNQPQHF. As DNA, the CDR3 is TGTGCCAGCAGCACCTTAGCCAGGGACAATCAGCCCCAGCATTTT.